The T cell receptor (beta chain) under discussion was sequenced for a study of T cell repertoires in cytomegalovirus infection. Study background: CMV infection together with matching HLA type was indicated by public TCR beta signatures.

Germline CDR1 and CDR2: SGHTA and FQGTGA. V lost 7 bases, J lost 0 bases, and 7 bases stayed unmatched. This CDR3 region has 17 residues. TCRdb used MiXCR to reprocess the reads, holding one entry per CDR3 protein. The sample has approximately 340,000 distinct CDR3 sequences, 25% to 35% seen once; the top ten hold around 20%. Note on this clonotype: The antigen is unknown.

The J gene is TRBJ2-1, the V gene TRBV7-3; 12 bases are a match to TRBD2. The starting material was cultured PBMCs, obtained from culture after CMV antigen stimulation. The TCR sequence derives from a human donor in good health (CMV status not recorded). Some clones in this sample may be carry-over from other donors' samples. CDR3 residues: CASTKTSGGSSYNEQFF. The CDR3 nucleotides are TGTGCCAGCACCAAGACTAGCGGGGGCTCCTCCTACAATGAGCAGTTCTTC.